One sample yielded the 3 T cell receptor beta chains listed below, sequenced in a study of blood T cell repertoires in COVID-19. Sequencing used immunoSEQ multiplex PCR; TCRdb keeps in-frame clones, though not all of them. The table lists 150,000 to 200,000 clones, 70% to 90% of them singletons. What was sequenced was peripheral blood. These receptors were taken from a woman at least 80 years old in a cohort sampled during active or convalescent COVID-19.

This chain connects TRBV2 to TRBJ2-1, with 14 bases fitting TRBD2. Germline V gene data show CDR1 as SNHLY and CDR2 as FYNNEI. The trim removed 8 bases at V and 6 bases at J, leaving 6 bases unmatched. The CDR3 runs to 15 residues. The CDR3 sequence: CASGATSGRVNEQFF. CDR3 DNA: TGTGCCAGCGGGGCGACTAGCGGGAGGGTCAATGAGCAGTTCTTC.

This clone was recorded only once. The V call is TRBV20-1, the J call TRBJ2-3; TRBD2 matches at 10 bases. The CDR3 consists of 17 residues. Unmatched junction bases numbered 11, after V lost 3 bases and J lost 2 bases. From germline, CDR1 is DFQATT and CDR2 SNEGSKA (reference sequence). The CDR3 DNA reads as TGCAGTGCTAGTAGGCCTAGCGGGAGCAAAAACACAGATACGCAGTATTTT. Encoded protein: CSASRPSGSKNTDTQYF.

The gene calls are TRBV12-1 and TRBJ2-3; the table's D call, TRBD2, was not checked against the DNA. TRBV12-1 is designated a pseudogene. This CDR3 has 17 amino acids. CDR3 nucleotide sequence: TGTGCCAGCAGCTTTCGCTCCCAGCGGGGATTCACAGATACGCAGTATTTT. Amino acids: CASSFRSQRGFTDTQYF.